Each of the 30 T cell receptor beta chains below was sequenced from the same sample in a study of cytomegalovirus exposure and HLA in healthy donors (dated by TCRdb to the late 2010s). Libraries were constructed by the immunoSEQ multiplex PCR assay. Entries here come from immuneACCESS through TCRdb and include only in-frame sequences with V and J called. Some clones fail to appear in such tables; in the studies checked, an unresolved V gene covers under half of the shortfall, and the cause of the remainder is unknown. The sample yields roughly 150,000 clones; 70% to 90% were counted once. The ten largest clones add up to 5.5% to 6% of the sample. Sequences were obtained from PBMCs. The receptors originated from a woman in her thirties in good health and CMV-seronegative.

The chain uses TRBV4-3 and TRBJ1-2, with D unclear. Per germline, CDR1 LGHNA and CDR2 YSLEER. The CDR3 covers 16 residues. V shed 0 bases and J shed 4 bases, with 15 bases lying between them. The CDR3 region has the DNA TGCGCCAGCAGCCAAGATGTCCCCCCGGCTAGCTATGGCTACACCTTC. This gives the protein CASSQDVPPASYGYTF.

In DNA form, the CDR3 reads TGTGCCAGCAGCTCGAGACAGGGCCCCTACGAGCAGTACTTC. Translated: CASSSRQGPYEQYF. The genes are TRBV7-2 and TRBJ2-7; 7 bases are shared with TRBD1. The junction had 5 bases not matched to a gene; V was cut back by 4 bases and J by 2 bases. Germline CDR1 SGHTA, CDR2 FQGNSA. The length of the CDR3 is 14 residues.

The rearrangement uses TRBV5-6 and TRBJ2-5; 8 bases match TRBD2. V dropped 7 bases and J dropped 1; count of bases not matched to a gene: 3. Per the germline V gene, CDR1 is SGHDT and CDR2 is YYEEEE. The CDR3 is made up of 13 amino acids. The CDR3 coding sequence is TGTGCCAGCCAAAGCGGGAGCCAAGAGACCCAGTACTTC. Amino acid sequence: CASQSGSQETQYF.

This clone was observed a handful of times. This chain uses TRBV4-3 with TRBJ1-1; D call uncertain. Deletions cut 1 base from V and 0 bases from J, with 12 bases between. Germline-derived CDR1 and CDR2 are LGHNA and YSLEER. This CDR3 contains 16 residues. The CDR3 sequence: CASSQVKMELNTEAFF. DNA for the CDR3: TGCGCCAGCAGCCAAGTAAAGATGGAATTGAACACTGAAGCTTTCTTT.

This chain uses TRBV7-3 with TRBJ2-3; TRBD2 aligns across 8 bases. V was clipped by 5 bases and J by 3 bases; unmatched bases: 7. Germline CDR1 is SGHTA and CDR2 is FQGTGA. This CDR3 has 15 residues. CDR3 amino acids: CASSPGGVATDTQYF. DNA for the CDR3: TGTGCCAGCAGCCCCGGGGGGGTAGCGACAGATACGCAGTATTTT.

The chain has TRBV28 and TRBJ1-1; TRBD1 might be the D (5 bases). Trimming took off 2 bases at V and 6 bases at J, with 19 bases between the two ends. The V gene's germline CDR1 is MDHEN and CDR2 SYDVKM. CDR3 size: 16 residues. The CDR3 region is CASSLTGALLMAEAFF. The CDR3 nucleotides read TGTGCCAGCAGTTTAACCGGGGCTCTCCTTATGGCTGAAGCTTTCTTT.

This clone is medium-sized within its sample. The chain links TRBV7-2 to TRBJ2-1; no clear D gene. Germline CDR1 and CDR2: SGHTA and FQGNSA. CDR3 size: 15 residues. V was trimmed by 7 bases and J by 0 bases, leaving 13 bases between them. Here the CDR3 reads CASTLSPGSYNEQFF. CDR3 bases: TGTGCCAGCACCCTTAGCCCGGGCTCCTACAATGAGCAGTTCTTC.

This chain connects TRBV6-5 to TRBJ2-7, with D possibly being TRBD2 (6 bases). Trimming removed 5 bases at V and 1 base at J, with 15 bases between. Germline V CDR1 and CDR2: MNHEY, SVGAGI. The CDR3 contains 15 residues. The CDR3 nucleotides are TGTGCCAGCAGTCGAGGGAGGACTGATTCCTACGAGCAGTACTTC. Amino acid sequence: CASSRGRTDSYEQYF.

Details on this clone: Other nucleotide sequences from this sample produce the same CDR3. The V and J genes are TRBV27 and TRBJ1-5, with D uncertain. The CDR3 is 15 amino acids. V was pared by 2 bases and J by 3 bases, with 11 bases between. The germline V gene has CDR1 MNHEY and CDR2 SMNVEV (reference sequence). CDR3 region: CASSLTGLINQPQHF. CDR3 nucleotide sequence: TGTGCCAGCAGTTTAACGGGATTAATCAATCAGCCCCAGCATTTT.

The V call is TRBV5-1, the J call TRBJ1-3, with a tentative D call TRBD1 (5 bases). Germline V gene lookup returns CDR1 SGHRS and CDR2 YFSETQ. The CDR3 contains 15 residues. Trimming removed 0 bases from V and 1 base from J, with 8 bases in between. The CDR3 coding sequence is TGCGCCAGCAGCTTGGTGACAGCGTCTGGAAACACCATATATTTT. Residues: CASSLVTASGNTIYF. The full variable domain, its missing parts supplied by reference TRBV5-1 and TRBJ1-3, is KAGVTQTPRYLIKTRGQQVTLSCSPISGHRSVSWYQQTPGQGLQFLFEYFSETQRNKGNFPGRFSGRQFSNSRSEMNVSTLELGDSALYLCASSLVTASGNTIYFGEGSWLTVV.

This chain uses TRBV30 with TRBJ1-1, with D possibly TRBD1 on 5 matching bases. The CDR3 runs 13 residues. Germline V gene sequence: CDR1 GTSNPN, CDR2 SVGIG (reference sequence). The chain's CDR3 is CAATAPLNTEAFF. In DNA form, the CDR3 reads TGTGCGGCGACAGCCCCTCTGAACACTGAAGCTTTCTTT.

This clone appeared once. Here the CDR3 reads CASRKRTGTDEQYF. The CDR3 coding sequence is TGTGCCAGCAGGAAACGCACAGGGACCGACGAGCAGTACTTC. The chain joins TRBV6-5 to TRBJ2-7, with D tentatively TRBD1 (6 bases). Germline loops: CDR1 MNHEY, CDR2 SVGAGI. CDR3 length: 14 residues. V shed 6 bases and J shed 5 bases, with 17 bases lying between them.

The chain links TRBV28 to TRBJ2-7, with TRBD1 matching over 10 bases. The junction had 5 bases not matched to a gene; V was cut back by 4 bases and J by 5 bases. The CDR3 has 14 residues. Per the germline V gene, CDR1 is MDHEN and CDR2 is SYDVKM. This CDR3 is CASSSPTGGHEQYF. The CDR3, as DNA: TGTGCCAGCAGTTCCCCGACAGGGGGCCACGAGCAGTACTTC.

The genes are TRBV5-4 and TRBJ1-6, with D unresolved. The CDR3 has 15 amino acids. Germline lookup yields CDR1 SGHNT and CDR2 YYREEE (reference sequence). V lost 4 bases and J lost 5, with 13 bases in between. DNA of the CDR3: TGTGCCAGCAGCGTAGGTCCAGATAATAATTCACCCCTCCACTTT. The encoded protein is CASSVGPDNNSPLHF.

The chain has TRBV12-1 and TRBJ2-5; the table's TRBD2 call for D was not verified on the DNA. TRBV12-1 counts as a pseudogene. This CDR3 region has 18 residues. CDR3 region: CASSFAPVGREEQETQYF. The CDR3 DNA follows: TGTGCCAGCAGCTTTGCCCCGGTTGGGCGGGAGGAACAAGAGACCCAGTACTTC.

The chain is built from TRBV27 and TRBJ2-3; D not certain. Germline V gene lookup returns CDR1 MNHEY and CDR2 SMNVEV (reference sequence). The length of the CDR3 is 14 residues. V dropped 1 base and J dropped 2 bases, with 7 bases sitting between them. The DNA of the CDR3 is TGTGCCAGCAGTTTATTGGCGAACACAGATACGCAGTATTTT. Translation gives CASSLLANTDTQYF.

In the case of this clone: At one end, the junction sequence differs from germline, possibly due to a read error. The V gene is TRBV10-3, the J gene TRBJ2-2; TRBD1 is a possible D gene (5 bases). This CDR3 spans 14 amino acids. Germline loops: CDR1 ENHRY, CDR2 SYGVKD. CDR3 in DNA: TGTGCCAGCAGTGACAGCCCGAACACCGGGGAGCTGTTTTTT. It encodes CASSDSPNTGELFF.

This clone was seen a single time. The chain joins TRBV7-3 to TRBJ2-2, with D perhaps matching TRBD1 or TRBD2 (5 bases each). Germline CDR1 is SGHTA and CDR2 is FQGTGA. With 5 bases removed from V and 0 bases from J, the gap between germline ends came to 10 bases. This CDR3 is built from 15 residues. CDR3 bases: TGTGCCAGCAGCCGGACACTAGCGAACACCGGGGAGCTGTTTTTT. It codes for CASSRTLANTGELFF.

J is TRBJ2-7 and V is TRBV7-2; the D gene is possibly TRBD1 (5 bases). The germline V gene has CDR1 SGHTA and CDR2 FQGNSA. The CDR3 consists of 17 residues. The V end was cut by 5 bases, the J end by 0 bases, with 20 bases between. The CDR3 nucleotides are TGTGCCAGCAGCACCCCCAGGGCAGGCGAACCCTCCTACGAGCAGTACTTC. Translating it yields CASSTPRAGEPSYEQYF.

The chain combines TRBV10-3 with TRBJ1-2; 10 bases map to TRBD1. With 4 bases clipped from V and 10 bases from J, the junction kept 18 bases outside the gene matches. Germline CDR1 is ENHRY and CDR2 is SYGVKD. This CDR3 has 17 residues. The DNA for the CDR3 is TGTGCCATCAGTGCCGAACGCGCCGGGACAGGGGTGGAGTACTACACCTTC. This translates into CAISAERAGTGVEYYTF.

This chain connects TRBV6-5 to TRBJ2-4; D may match TRBD1 or TRBD2 (5 bases each). The germline gives CDR1 MNHEY, CDR2 SVGAGI. This CDR3 is built from 15 residues. V was clipped by 4 bases and J by 0 bases, with 10 bases between them. CDR3 protein: CASSSRGEAKNIQYF. The DNA for the CDR3 is TGTGCCAGCAGTTCCCGAGGGGAAGCCAAAAACATTCAGTACTTC.

Concerning this clone itself: One junction end does not reproduce the germline sequence, and a read error may be involved. This sequence joins TRBV5-4 and TRBJ2-2; D remains ambiguous. Per germline, CDR1 SGHNT and CDR2 YYREEE (reference sequence). CDR3 length: 12 residues. CDR3 sequence: CASRLATGELFF. CDR3 sequence (DNA): TGTGCCAGCAGGTTGGCCACCGGGGAGCTGTTTTTT.

The chain carries TRBV5-6 and TRBJ1-2; the D is unclear. The ends were cut back, 4 bases at V and 0 bases at J, with 10 bases in the middle. Germline V gene sequence: CDR1 SGHDT, CDR2 YYEEEE. This CDR3 has 14 residues. The CDR3 region is CASSPDRTNYGYTF. The CDR3 nucleotides read TGTGCCAGCAGCCCGGACCGCACTAACTATGGCTACACCTTC.

The chain has TRBV10-3 and TRBJ1-2; possible D gene TRBD1, 5 bases. The germline CDR1 and CDR2 sequences are ENHRY and SYGVKD. This CDR3 spans 13 amino acids. The V end lost 4 bases, the J end lost 0 bases, and 6 bases lay between the germline ends. CDR3: CAISGTTNYGYTF. The CDR3, as DNA: TGTGCCATCAGTGGGACAACTAACTATGGCTACACCTTC.

This clone was seen only once. The V gene is TRBV7-8, the J gene TRBJ1-2; D is ambiguous. The CDR3 consists of 12 residues. Trimming took 3 bases from V and 6 from J, leaving 8 bases between them. Germline V gene lookup returns CDR1 SGHVS and CDR2 FQNEAQ. CDR3 loop: CASSLVRDGYTF. The CDR3, as DNA: TGTGCCAGCAGCTTGGTTCGGGATGGCTACACCTTC.

The rearrangement joins TRBV7-8 to TRBJ2-5, with 10 nucleotides matching TRBD1. Per the germline V gene, CDR1 is SGHVS and CDR2 is FQNEAQ. Unmatched junction bases numbered 2, after V lost 4 bases and J lost 3 bases. The CDR3 is made up of 14 amino acids. The CDR3 loop is CASSYGTGEETQYF. The CDR3, as DNA: TGTGCCAGCAGCTATGGGACAGGGGAAGAGACCCAGTACTTC. Full variable domain (remainder filled in from reference TRBV7-8 and TRBJ2-5): GAGVSQSPRYKVAKRGQDVALRCDPISGHVSLFWYQQALGQGPEFLTYFQNEAQLDKSGLPSDRFFAERPEGSVSTLKIQRTQQEDSAVYLCASSYGTGEETQYFGPGTRLLVL.

This clone was seen only once. CDR3 amino acids: CASSPLGVLGTEAFF. CDR3 nucleotides: TGTGCCAGCAGTCCTCTCGGGGTCTTGGGCACTGAAGCTTTCTTT. The rearrangement uses TRBV27 and TRBJ1-1; D gene ambiguous. The CDR3 extends over 15 amino acids. V gave up 5 bases and J gave up 4 bases, with 17 bases separating them. CDR1 MNHEY and CDR2 SMNVEV come from the germline V gene (reference sequence).

This sequence joins TRBV19 and TRBJ1-1, with TRBD1 as a possible D gene (5 bases). The CDR3 has 15 amino acids. Germline V gene lookup returns CDR1 LNHDA and CDR2 SQIVND (reference sequence). V was pared by 6 bases and J by 2 bases, with 16 bases between. CDR3 region: CASRQSRGFNTEAFF. The CDR3 DNA reads TGTGCCAGTAGGCAGTCGAGGGGTTTTAACACTGAAGCTTTCTTT.

This chain links TRBV7-5 with TRBJ2-7; the DNA was not used to check the table's D call, TRBD2. TRBV7-5 is a pseudogene locus. There are 13 residues in the CDR3. For the CDR3, the DNA is TGTGTCAGAAGCTTAGTATCGGCCTACGAGCAGTACTTC. Its protein product is CVRSLVSAYEQYF.

This chain links TRBV7-6 with TRBJ2-3, with TRBD1 matching over 8 bases. Unmatched junction bases numbered 4, after V lost 5 bases and J lost 3 bases. From germline, CDR1 is SGHVS and CDR2 FNYEAQ. This CDR3 has 14 amino acids. As DNA, the CDR3 is TGTGCCAGCAGCCTGAACAGGGGGACAGATACGCAGTATTTT. This codes for CASSLNRGTDTQYF.